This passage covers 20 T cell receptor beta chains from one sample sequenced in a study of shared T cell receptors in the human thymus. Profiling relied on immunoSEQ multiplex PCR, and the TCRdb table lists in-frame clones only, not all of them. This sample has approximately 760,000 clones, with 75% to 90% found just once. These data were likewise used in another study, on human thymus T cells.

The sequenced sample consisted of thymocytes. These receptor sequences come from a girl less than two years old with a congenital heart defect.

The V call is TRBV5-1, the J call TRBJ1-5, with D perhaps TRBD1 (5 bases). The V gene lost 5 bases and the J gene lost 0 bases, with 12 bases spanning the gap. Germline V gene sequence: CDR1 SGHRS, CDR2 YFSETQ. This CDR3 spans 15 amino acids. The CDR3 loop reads CASRPTAYSNQPQHF. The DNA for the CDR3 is TGCGCCAGCAGACCGACAGCTTATAGCAATCAGCCCCAGCATTTT.

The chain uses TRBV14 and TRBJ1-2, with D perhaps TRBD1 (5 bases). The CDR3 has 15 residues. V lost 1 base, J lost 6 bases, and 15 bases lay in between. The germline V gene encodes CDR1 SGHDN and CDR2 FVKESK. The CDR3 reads CASSQGPREGHGYTF. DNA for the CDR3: TGTGCCAGCAGCCAAGGCCCCCGGGAGGGACATGGCTACACCTTC. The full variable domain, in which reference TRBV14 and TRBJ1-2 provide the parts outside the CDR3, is EAGVTQFPSHSVIEKGQTVTLRCDPISGHDNLYWYRRVMGKEIKFLLHFVKESKQDESGMPNNRFLAERTGGTYSTLKVQPAELEDSGVYFCASSQGPREGHGYTFGSGTRLTVV.

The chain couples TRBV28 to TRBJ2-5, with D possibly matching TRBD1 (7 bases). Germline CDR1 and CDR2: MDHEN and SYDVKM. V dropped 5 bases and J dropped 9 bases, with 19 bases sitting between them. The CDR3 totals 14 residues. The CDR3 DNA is TGTGCCAGCAGTCTCCTTGACAGGGACTGGGCCCAGTACTTC. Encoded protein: CASSLLDRDWAQYF.

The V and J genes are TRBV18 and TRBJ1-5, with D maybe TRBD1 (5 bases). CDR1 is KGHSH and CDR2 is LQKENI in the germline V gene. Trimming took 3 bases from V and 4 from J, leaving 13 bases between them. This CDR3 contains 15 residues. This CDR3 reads CASSPGPGRNQPQHF. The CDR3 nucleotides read TGTGCCAGCTCACCGGGACCGGGGAGGAATCAGCCCCAGCATTTT.

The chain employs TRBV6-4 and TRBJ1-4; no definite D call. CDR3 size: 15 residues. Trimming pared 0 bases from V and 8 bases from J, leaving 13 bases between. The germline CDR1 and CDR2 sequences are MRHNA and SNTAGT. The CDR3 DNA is TGTGCCAGCAGTGACTCGAAGGTCCAACAGGAAAAACTGTTTTTT. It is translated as CASSDSKVQQEKLFF.

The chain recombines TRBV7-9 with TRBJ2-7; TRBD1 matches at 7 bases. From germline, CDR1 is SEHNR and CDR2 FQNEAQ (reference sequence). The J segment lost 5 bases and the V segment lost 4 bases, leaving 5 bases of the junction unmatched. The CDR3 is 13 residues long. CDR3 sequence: CASSSGQANEQYF. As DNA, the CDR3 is TGTGCCAGCAGCTCCGGACAGGCCAACGAGCAGTACTTC.

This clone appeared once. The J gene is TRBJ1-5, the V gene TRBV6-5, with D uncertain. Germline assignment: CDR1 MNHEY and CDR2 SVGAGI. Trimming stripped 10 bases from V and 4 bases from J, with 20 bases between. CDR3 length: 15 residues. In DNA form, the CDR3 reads TGTGCCACCAGATTGCGGGCAGACTCGAATCAGCCCCAGCATTTT. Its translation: CATRLRADSNQPQHF.

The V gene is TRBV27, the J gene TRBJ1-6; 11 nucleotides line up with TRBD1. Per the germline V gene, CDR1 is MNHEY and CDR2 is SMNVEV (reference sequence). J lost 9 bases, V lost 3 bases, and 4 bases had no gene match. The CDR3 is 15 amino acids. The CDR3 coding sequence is TGTGCCAGCAGTTTCGGGACAGGGGGAGGTTCACCCCTCCACTTT. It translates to CASSFGTGGGSPLHF.

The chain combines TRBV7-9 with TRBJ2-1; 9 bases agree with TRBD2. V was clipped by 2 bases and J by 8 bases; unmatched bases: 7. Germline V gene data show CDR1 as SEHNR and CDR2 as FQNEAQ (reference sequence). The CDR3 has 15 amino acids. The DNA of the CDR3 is TGTGCCAGCAGCTTAATAGCGGGGGATCGGGATGAGCAGTTCTTC. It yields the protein CASSLIAGDRDEQFF.

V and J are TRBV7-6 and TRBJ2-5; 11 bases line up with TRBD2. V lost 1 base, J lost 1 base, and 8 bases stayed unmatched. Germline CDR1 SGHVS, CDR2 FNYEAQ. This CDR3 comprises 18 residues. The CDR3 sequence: CASSLVSSGGQIQETQYF. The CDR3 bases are TGTGCCAGCAGCTTAGTTTCTAGCGGGGGGCAAATCCAAGAGACCCAGTACTTC.

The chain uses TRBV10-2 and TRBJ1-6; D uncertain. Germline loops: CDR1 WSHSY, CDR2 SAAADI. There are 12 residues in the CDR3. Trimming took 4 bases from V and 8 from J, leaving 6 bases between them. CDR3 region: CASSGPDSPLHF. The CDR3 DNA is TGCGCCAGCAGTGGGCCTGATTCACCCCTCCACTTT.

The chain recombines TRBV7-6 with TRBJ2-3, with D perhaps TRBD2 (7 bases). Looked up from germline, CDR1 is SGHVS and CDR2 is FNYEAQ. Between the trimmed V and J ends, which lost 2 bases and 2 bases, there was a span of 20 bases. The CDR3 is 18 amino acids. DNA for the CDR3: TGTGCCAGCAGCTTATCCCCTCCCCGGGGGGCCCTCACAGATACGCAGTATTTT. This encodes CASSLSPPRGALTDTQYF. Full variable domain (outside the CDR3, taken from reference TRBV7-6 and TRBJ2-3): GAGVSQSPRYKVTKRGQDVALRCDPISGHVSLYWYRQALGQGPEFLTYFNYEAQQDKSGLPNDRFSAERPEGSISTLTIQRTEQRDSAMYRCASSLSPPRGALTDTQYFGPGTRLTVL.

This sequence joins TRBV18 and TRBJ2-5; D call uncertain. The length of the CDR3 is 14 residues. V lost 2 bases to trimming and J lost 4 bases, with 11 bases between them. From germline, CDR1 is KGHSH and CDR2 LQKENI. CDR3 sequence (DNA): TGTGCCAGCTCACCATACACAATCAGAGAGACCCAGTACTTC. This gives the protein CASSPYTIRETQYF. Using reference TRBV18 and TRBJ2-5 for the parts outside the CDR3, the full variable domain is NAGVMQNPRHLVRRRGQEARLRCSPMKGHSHVYWYRQLPEEGLKFMVYLQKENIIDESGMPKERFSAEFPKEGPSILRIQQVVRGDSAAYFCASSPYTIRETQYFGPGTRLLVL.

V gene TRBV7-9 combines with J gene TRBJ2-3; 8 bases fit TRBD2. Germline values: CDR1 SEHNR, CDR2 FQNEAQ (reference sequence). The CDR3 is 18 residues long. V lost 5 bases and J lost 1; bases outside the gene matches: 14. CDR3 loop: CASSPARLWRGGTDTQYF. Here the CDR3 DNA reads TGTGCCAGCAGCCCAGCGCGGCTATGGCGGGGGGGCACAGATACGCAGTATTTT.

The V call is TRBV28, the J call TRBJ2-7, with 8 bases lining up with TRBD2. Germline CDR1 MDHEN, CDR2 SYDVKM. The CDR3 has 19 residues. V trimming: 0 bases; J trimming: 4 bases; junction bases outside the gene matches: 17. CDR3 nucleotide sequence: TGTGCCAGCAGTTTATGCGGGAGCGGGGGTCAAAATTGTTGTTACGAGCAGTACTTC. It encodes CASSLCGSGGQNCCYEQYF.

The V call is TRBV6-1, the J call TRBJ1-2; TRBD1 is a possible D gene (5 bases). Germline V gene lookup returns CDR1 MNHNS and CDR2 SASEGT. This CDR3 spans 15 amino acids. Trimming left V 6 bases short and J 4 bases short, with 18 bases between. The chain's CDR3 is CASSRQRPAFYGYTF. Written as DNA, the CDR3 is TGTGCCAGCAGCCGACAGCGTCCGGCTTTCTATGGCTACACCTTC.

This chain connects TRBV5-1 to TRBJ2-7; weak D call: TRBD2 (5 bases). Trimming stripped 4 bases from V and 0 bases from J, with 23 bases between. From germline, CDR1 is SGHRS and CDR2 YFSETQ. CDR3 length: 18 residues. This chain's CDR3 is CASSQSPPRPGLSYEQYF. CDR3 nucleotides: TGCGCCAGCAGCCAAAGTCCCCCAAGGCCAGGACTCTCCTACGAGCAGTACTTC.

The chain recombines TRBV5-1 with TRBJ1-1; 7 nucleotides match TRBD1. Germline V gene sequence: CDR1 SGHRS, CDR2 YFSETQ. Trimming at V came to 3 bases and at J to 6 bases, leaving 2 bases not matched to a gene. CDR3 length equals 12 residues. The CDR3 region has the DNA TGCGCCAGCAGCTCCGACAGGGCTGAAGCTTTCTTT. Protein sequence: CASSSDRAEAFF.

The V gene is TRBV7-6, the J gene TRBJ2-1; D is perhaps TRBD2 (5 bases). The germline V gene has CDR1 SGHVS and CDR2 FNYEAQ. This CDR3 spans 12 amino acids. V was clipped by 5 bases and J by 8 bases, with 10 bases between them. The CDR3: CASSPPRDEQFF. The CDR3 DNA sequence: TGTGCCAGCAGCCCCCCGAGGGATGAGCAGTTCTTC.

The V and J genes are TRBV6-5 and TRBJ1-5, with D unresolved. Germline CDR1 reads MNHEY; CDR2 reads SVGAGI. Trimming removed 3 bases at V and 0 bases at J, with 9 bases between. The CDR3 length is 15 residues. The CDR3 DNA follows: TGTGCCAGCAGTTATGCAGGCAATAGCAATCAGCCCCAGCATTTT. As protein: CASSYAGNSNQPQHF.